The next 29 T cell receptor beta chains were all read from a single sample in a study of cytomegalovirus exposure and HLA in healthy donors. Primers included in the PCR were 60 Vbeta and 13 Jbeta primers. TCRdb keeps only in-frame clones here, not all; method: immunoSEQ multiplex PCR. The sample has about 90,000 clones; roughly 78% are singletons. Sequencing was done on a sample of PBMCs. The receptor source for this set is a woman between 35 and 50 years old in good health and CMV-seropositive.

This clone has more than one count but fewer than ten. The chain employs TRBV7-9 and TRBJ2-3; 15 bases match TRBD2. This CDR3 has 18 amino acids. Germline CDR1 SEHNR, CDR2 FQNEAQ (reference sequence). Trimming cost V 4 bases and J 6 bases; bases outside gene matches: 11. The CDR3 DNA reads as TGTGCCAGCAGCTCCTCCCGGGGACTAGCGGGAGGTAAGGATACGCAGTATTTT. It specifies CASSSSRGLAGGKDTQYF.

The chain recombines TRBV7-8 with TRBJ1-2; TRBD1 matches 8 bases. Germline CDR1 SGHVS, CDR2 FQNEAQ. V shed 0 bases and J 6 bases; nucleotides not matched to a gene: 0. This CDR3 has 13 residues. The DNA of the CDR3 is TGTGCCAGCAGCTTAGCACAGGGGGATGGCTACACCTTC. This translates into CASSLAQGDGYTF.

The J gene is TRBJ2-3, the V gene TRBV9; 8 bases are a match to TRBD2. This CDR3 region has 16 residues. Germline V CDR1 and CDR2: SGDLS, YYNGEE. V lost 3 bases, J lost 0 bases, and 6 bases stayed unmatched. CDR3 sequence reads: CASSGGSGTSTDTQYF. The CDR3 DNA reads TGTGCCAGCAGCGGGGGTAGCGGGACTAGCACAGATACGCAGTATTTT.

In this sample, this clone turned up once. This chain joins TRBV19 and TRBJ2-1; 11 bases fit TRBD2. The J segment lost 5 bases and the V segment lost 4 bases, leaving 4 bases of the junction unmatched. CDR1 and CDR2 from the germline V gene are LNHDA and SQIVND (reference sequence). The length of the CDR3 is 15 residues. Written as DNA, the CDR3 is TGTGCCAGTAGTAAAGGACTAGCGGGCAACAATGAGCAGTTCTTC. It translates to CASSKGLAGNNEQFF.

As for this clone: The junction and the germline gene differ at one end; a read error may be behind it. The CDR3 DNA is TGTGCCAGCAGTTGGACTATCTCCCACGAGCAGTACTTC. Its protein is CASSWTISHEQYF. The V and J genes are TRBV28 and TRBJ2-7, with D maybe TRBD2 (6 bases). CDR3 length: 13 residues. From germline, CDR1 is MDHEN and CDR2 SYDVKM. Combining the CDR3 with reference TRBV28 and TRBJ2-7 gives the whole variable domain DVKVTQSSRYLVKRTGEKVFLECVQDMDHENMFWYRQDPGLGLRLIYFSYDVKMKEKGDIPEGYSVSREKKERFSLILESASTNQTSMYLCASSWTISHEQYFGPGTRLTVT.

The chain is built from TRBV2 and TRBJ2-1; 7 bases fit TRBD1. The germline CDR1 and CDR2 sequences are SNHLY and FYNNEI. Trimming cost V 6 bases and J 4 bases; bases outside gene matches: 3. This CDR3 has 13 residues. The CDR3 spells CASRPDRYNEQFF. In DNA form, the CDR3 reads TGTGCCAGCAGACCGGACAGGTACAATGAGCAGTTCTTC.

The V and J genes are TRBV7-2 and TRBJ2-7; D gene unclear. Germline assignment: CDR1 SGHTA and CDR2 FQGNSA. The ends were cut back, 3 bases at V and 6 bases at J, with 9 bases in the middle. The CDR3 sequence is 12 residues long. CDR3: CASSFLETEQYF. In DNA form, the CDR3 reads TGTGCCAGCAGCTTTCTGGAGACCGAGCAGTACTTC.

The chain combines TRBV29-1 with TRBJ2-3, with a tentative D call TRBD2 (6 bases). Trimming removed 6 bases at V and 3 bases at J, with 16 bases between. The CDR3 runs to 14 residues. Looked up from germline, CDR1 is SQVTM and CDR2 is ANQGSEA. CDR3 bases: TGCAGCGTACGCAGACTAGACAGAACAGATACGCAGTATTTT. Its protein product is CSVRRLDRTDTQYF.

The chain has TRBV7-9 and TRBJ2-2; a possible D gene is TRBD2 (5 bases). CDR3 length: 13 residues. Germline V gene lookup returns CDR1 SEHNR and CDR2 FQNEAQ (reference sequence). Trimming removed 4 bases at V and 6 bases at J, with 9 bases between. In nucleotides, the CDR3 is TGTGCCAGCAGCTATCCTAGCTCCGGGGAGCTGTTTTTT. Translating gives CASSYPSSGELFF.

This chain connects TRBV11-2 to TRBJ1-2; D remains ambiguous. The length of the CDR3 is 13 residues. The germline V and J ends were trimmed by 4 bases and 8 bases, with 14 bases remaining between them. The germline V gene encodes CDR1 SGHAT and CDR2 FQNNGV. The CDR3 DNA sequence: TGTGCCAGCAGCTCGGCGGGTGGGGTCGGCTACACCTTC. Its translation: CASSSAGGVGYTF.

The rearrangement uses TRBV29-1 and TRBJ1-2; D unresolved. The germline V and J ends were trimmed by 4 bases and 2 bases, with 8 bases remaining between them. This CDR3 region has 12 residues. CDR1 SQVTM and CDR2 ANQGSEA come from the germline V gene. CDR3 in amino acids: CSVGSGNYGYTF. The CDR3 nucleotides are TGCAGCGTTGGGTCAGGAAACTATGGCTACACCTTC.

The chain links TRBV6-4 to TRBJ1-2, with TRBD1 as a possible D gene (5 bases). This CDR3 is built from 15 residues. V lost 4 bases, J lost 5 bases, and 17 bases lay in between. Germline CDR1 MRHNA, CDR2 SNTAGT. Here the CDR3 DNA reads TGTGCCAGCAGTGCCCAACCCGACAGTTCGTATGGCTACACCTTC. Translated, it gives CASSAQPDSSYGYTF.

This sequence joins TRBV19 and TRBJ2-7; D may be TRBD1 (6 bases). The V gene's germline CDR1 is LNHDA and CDR2 SQIVND (reference sequence). Trimming removed 6 bases from V and 4 bases from J, with 16 bases in between. The CDR3 spans 14 residues. CDR3 in amino acids: CASSRQQGSYEQYF. In DNA, the CDR3 is TGTGCCAGTAGCCGCCAGCAGGGGTCATACGAGCAGTACTTC.

This clone was observed many times. V usage is TRBV5-6 and J usage is TRBJ1-2; 7 nucleotides match TRBD1. V dropped 0 bases and J dropped 3; count of bases not matched to a gene: 2. The CDR3 runs 14 residues. Germline values: CDR1 SGHDT, CDR2 YYEEEE. The CDR3 is CASSLDRGDYGYTF. CDR3 DNA: TGTGCCAGCAGCTTGGACAGGGGAGACTATGGCTACACCTTC.

The V call is TRBV5-1, the J call TRBJ1-1, with 7 bases matching TRBD1. J gave up 0 bases and V 5 bases, and 10 bases lay outside the gene matches. Germline CDR1 and CDR2: SGHRS and YFSETQ. The CDR3 covers 16 residues. This chain's CDR3 is CASSPEGAEMNTEAFF. CDR3 coding DNA: TGCGCCAGCAGTCCGGAGGGGGCCGAGATGAACACTGAAGCTTTCTTT.

As to this clone: A much larger clone differs by one base, so this may be a read error. The gene calls are TRBV7-2 and TRBJ1-1; TRBD1 agrees at 8 bases. The CDR3 runs 13 residues. Germline CDR1 is SGHTA and CDR2 is FQGNSA. V trimming: 3 bases; J trimming: 4 bases; junction bases outside the gene matches: 1. In nucleotides, the CDR3 is TGTGCCAGCAGCTTCGACAGGGGCACTGAAGCTTTCTTT. Its translation is CASSFDRGTEAFF.

This rearrangement joins TRBV7-3 to TRBJ2-1; 11 positions agree with TRBD2. This CDR3 spans 19 amino acids. The V segment lost 2 bases and the J segment 6 bases; nucleotides outside the gene matches: 15. Per germline, CDR1 SGHTA and CDR2 FQGTGA. The CDR3 nucleotides read TGTGCCAGCAGCTTAGTGCGACTAGCGGGACCCAGACGGTCCAATGAGCAGTTCTTC. Its translation: CASSLVRLAGPRRSNEQFF.

The rearrangement joins TRBV9 to TRBJ1-2, with 7 bases that match TRBD1. Germline assignment: CDR1 SGDLS and CDR2 YYNGEE. With V trimmed by 5 bases and J by 2 bases, 9 bases remained unmatched. This CDR3 is 15 amino acids long. The CDR3: CASRGSQGGNYGYTF. The CDR3 coding sequence is TGTGCCAGCAGAGGGTCTCAGGGGGGAAACTATGGCTACACCTTC.

The CDR3 DNA is TGTGCCAGCAGCCGTGACTCCCTCAGCTCCTACGAGCAGTACTTC. Translation gives CASSRDSLSSYEQYF. The chain recombines TRBV7-8 with TRBJ2-7; D unclear. Germline V gene sequence: CDR1 SGHVS, CDR2 FQNEAQ. Trimming shortened V by 5 bases and J by 0 bases, and 14 bases separated the two germline ends. This CDR3 is built from 15 residues.

This clone was seen more than once but under ten times. This rearrangement joins TRBV7-2 to TRBJ1-6; D gene unclear. CDR3 length: 14 amino acids. Trimming took off 3 bases at V and 9 bases at J, with 12 bases between the two ends. Germline-derived CDR1 and CDR2 are SGHTA and FQGNSA. CDR3 region: CASSFGSGGSPLHF. Written as DNA, the CDR3 is TGTGCCAGCAGCTTTGGTTCTGGCGGTTCACCCCTCCACTTT.

The genes are TRBV19 and TRBJ2-1; D may be TRBD2 (5 bases). CDR3 length equals 16 residues. CDR1 and CDR2 from the germline V gene are LNHDA and SQIVND (reference sequence). Between the trimmed V and J ends, which lost 2 bases and 4 bases, there was a span of 15 bases. CDR3 DNA: TGTGCCAGTAGTATAATCGTAGGAAGAGGGTACAATGAGCAGTTCTTC. It specifies CASSIIVGRGYNEQFF. Looking up the rest from reference TRBV19 and TRBJ2-1 gives the full variable domain: DGGITQSPKYLFRKEGQNVTLSCEQNLNHDAMYWYRQDPGQGLRLIYYSQIVNDFQKGDIAEGYSVSREKKESFPLTVTSAQKNPTAFYLCASSIIVGRGYNEQFFGPGTRLTVL.

The chain carries TRBV7-3 and TRBJ2-2, with TRBD1 as a possible D gene (6 bases). V was cut by 1 base and J by 5 bases, with 14 bases left in between. Germline V gene lookup returns CDR1 SGHTA and CDR2 FQGTGA. CDR3 size: 16 residues. CDR3 sequence: CASSLKAQGLTGELFF. The CDR3 coding sequence is TGTGCCAGCAGCTTAAAGGCCCAGGGGCTGACCGGGGAGCTGTTTTTT.

The CDR3 nucleotides are TGCGCCAGCAGCTTGGGACAGTCTAGCTCCTACAATGAGCAGTTCTTC. Its protein product is CASSLGQSSSYNEQFF. The V call is TRBV5-1, the J call TRBJ2-1, with a possible D match to TRBD1 (5 bases). In germline, CDR1 is SGHRS, CDR2 YFSETQ. This CDR3 has 16 amino acids. V lost 0 bases to trimming and J lost 0 bases, with 10 bases between them.

The rearrangement uses TRBV19 and TRBJ2-5; 10 bases line up with TRBD1. The J call may not be correct, given that the DNA end is closer to TRBJ2-7. CDR1 is LNHDA, CDR2 SQIVND, per germline (reference sequence). The CDR3 is 17 amino acids. The CDR3 DNA is TGTGCCAGTAGTATCGAGTGGACAGGGGGACGTTCCTACGAGCAGTACTTC. It translates to CASSIEWTGGRSYEQYF.

The V call is TRBV19, the J call TRBJ2-5, with 11 bases identical to TRBD1. The germline V gene encodes CDR1 LNHDA and CDR2 SQIVND (reference sequence). The V gene end was trimmed by 4 bases and the J gene end by 4 bases; junction bases not matched to a gene: 8. This CDR3 is 16 amino acids long. CDR3 sequence (DNA): TGTGCCAGTAGTACCGACAGCGGGACAGGGGGAGAGACCCAGTACTTC. This codes for CASSTDSGTGGETQYF.

The chain joins TRBV19 to TRBJ2-1; D possibly corresponds to TRBD2 (6 bases). V was trimmed by 1 base and J by 5 bases, leaving 15 bases between them. This CDR3 region has 16 residues. In germline, CDR1 is LNHDA, CDR2 SQIVND (reference sequence). The CDR3 region is CASSIVTGVEHNEQFF. CDR3 DNA: TGTGCCAGTAGTATAGTGACGGGAGTAGAACACAATGAGCAGTTCTTC.

Many counts were recorded for this clone. V is TRBV7-9 and J is TRBJ2-1; 9 nucleotides line up with TRBD1. Trimming at V came to 4 bases and at J to 8 bases, leaving 9 bases not matched to a gene. Germline V gene sequence: CDR1 SEHNR, CDR2 FQNEAQ (reference sequence). The CDR3 extends over 15 amino acids. CDR3 loop: CASSWGDREWDEQFF. Written as DNA, the CDR3 is TGTGCCAGCAGCTGGGGGGACAGGGAATGGGATGAGCAGTTCTTC.

The chain links TRBV7-9 to TRBJ1-5; 9 bases match TRBD1. There are 14 residues in the CDR3. Germline CDR1 and CDR2: SEHNR and FQNEAQ (reference sequence). Losses at the gene ends were 7 bases for V and 3 bases for J; bases not matched to a gene: 4. The DNA for the CDR3 is TGTGCCAGCAAACCACAGGGGGCCAATCAGCCCCAGCATTTT. It codes for CASKPQGANQPQHF.

This clone was counted between two and nine times. This chain uses TRBV18 with TRBJ2-1; 8 nucleotides align to TRBD2. Germline V CDR1 and CDR2: KGHSH, LQKENI. J was trimmed by 5 bases and V by 1 base; bases with no gene match: 4. The CDR3 is made up of 15 amino acids. The CDR3 nucleotides are TGTGCCAGCTCACCACAGCGGGAGAGTAACAATGAGCAGTTCTTC. Encoded protein: CASSPQRESNNEQFF.